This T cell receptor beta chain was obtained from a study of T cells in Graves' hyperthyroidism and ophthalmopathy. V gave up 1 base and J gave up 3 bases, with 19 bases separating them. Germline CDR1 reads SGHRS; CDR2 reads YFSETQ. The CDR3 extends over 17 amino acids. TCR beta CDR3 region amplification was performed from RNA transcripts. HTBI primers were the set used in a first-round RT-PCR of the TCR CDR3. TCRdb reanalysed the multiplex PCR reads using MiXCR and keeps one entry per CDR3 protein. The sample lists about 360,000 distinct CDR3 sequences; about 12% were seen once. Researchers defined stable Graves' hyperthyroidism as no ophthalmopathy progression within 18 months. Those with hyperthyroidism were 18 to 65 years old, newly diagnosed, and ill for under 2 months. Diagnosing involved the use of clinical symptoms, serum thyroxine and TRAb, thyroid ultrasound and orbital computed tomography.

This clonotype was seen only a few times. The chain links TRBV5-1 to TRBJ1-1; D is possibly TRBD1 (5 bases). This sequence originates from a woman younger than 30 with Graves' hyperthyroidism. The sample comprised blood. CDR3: CASSLTGISSGDTEAFF. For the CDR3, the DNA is TGCGCCAGCAGCTTGACAGGCATCTCCTCGGGGGACACTGAAGCTTTCTTT. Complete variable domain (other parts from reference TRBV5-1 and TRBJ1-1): KAGVTQTPRYLIKTRGQQVTLSCSPISGHRSVSWYQQTPGQGLQFLFEYFSETQRNKGNFPGRFSGRQFSNSRSEMNVSTLELGDSALYLCASSLTGISSGDTEAFFGQGTRLTVV.